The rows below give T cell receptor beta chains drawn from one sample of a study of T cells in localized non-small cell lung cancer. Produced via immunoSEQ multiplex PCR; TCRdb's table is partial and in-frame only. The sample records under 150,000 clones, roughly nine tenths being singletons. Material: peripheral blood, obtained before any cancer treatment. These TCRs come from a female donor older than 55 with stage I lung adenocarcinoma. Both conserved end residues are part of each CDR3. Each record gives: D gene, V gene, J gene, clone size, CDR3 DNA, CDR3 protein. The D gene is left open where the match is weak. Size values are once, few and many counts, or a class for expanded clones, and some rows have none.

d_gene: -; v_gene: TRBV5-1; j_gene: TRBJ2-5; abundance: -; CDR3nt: TGCGCCAGCAGCCAAAGGGGAGGCAGTTCAGAGACCCAGTACTTC; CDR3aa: CASSQRGGSSETQYF
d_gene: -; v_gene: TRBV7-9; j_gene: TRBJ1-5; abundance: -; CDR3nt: TGTGCCAGCAGCAGGGACGGGAATCAGCCCCAGCATTTT; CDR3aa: CASSRDGNQPQHF
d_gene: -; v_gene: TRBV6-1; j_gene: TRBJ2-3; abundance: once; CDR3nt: TGTGCCAGCATGTTTGGAAGCACAGATACGCAGTATTTT; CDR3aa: CASMFGSTDTQYF
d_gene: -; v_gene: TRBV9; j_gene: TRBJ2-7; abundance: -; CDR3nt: TGTGCCAGCAGCACCGGCAACTCCTACGAGCAGTACTTC; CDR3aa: CASSTGNSYEQYF
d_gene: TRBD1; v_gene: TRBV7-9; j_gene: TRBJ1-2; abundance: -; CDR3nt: TGTGCCAGCAGCCCAGACGGGACAGGGGGCGGTGGCTACACCTTC; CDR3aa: CASSPDGTGGGGYTF
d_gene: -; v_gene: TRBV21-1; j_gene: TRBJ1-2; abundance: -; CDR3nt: TGTGCCAGCACCCCACAGGGGTCTGGCTACACCTTC; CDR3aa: CASTPQGSGYTF
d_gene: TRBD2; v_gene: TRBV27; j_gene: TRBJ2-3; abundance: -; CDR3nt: TGTGCCAGCAGTTTATTGCTAGCGGGAGGAGATACGCAGTATTTT; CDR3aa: CASSLLLAGGDTQYF
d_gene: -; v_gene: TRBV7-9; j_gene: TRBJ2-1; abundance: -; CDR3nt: TGTGCCAGCAGCTTAGCCGGGACTTGGGAGTTCTTC; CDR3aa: CASSLAGTWEFF
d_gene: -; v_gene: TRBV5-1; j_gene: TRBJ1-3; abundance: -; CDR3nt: TGCGCCAGCAGCTTGATTTCCGGGACCTTTGACACCATATATTTT; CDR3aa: CASSLISGTFDTIYF
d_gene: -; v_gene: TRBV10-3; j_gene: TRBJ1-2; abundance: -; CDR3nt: TGTGCCATCAGTGAGTCTTTAGCCGACTACACCTTC; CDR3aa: CAISESLADYTF
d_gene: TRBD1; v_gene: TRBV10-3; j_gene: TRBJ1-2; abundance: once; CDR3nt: TGTGCCATCAGTGGGGGACAGGGTTTTAGGTATGGCTACACCTTC; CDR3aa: CAISGGQGFRYGYTF
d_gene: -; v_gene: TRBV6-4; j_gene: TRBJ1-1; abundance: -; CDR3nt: TGTGCCAGCAGTGTAAGGGAAGGGAACACTGAAGCTTTCTTT; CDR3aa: CASSVREGNTEAFF
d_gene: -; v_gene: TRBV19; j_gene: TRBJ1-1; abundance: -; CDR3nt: TGTGCCAGTAGTATTCAGGGGCTCTTGAACACTGAAGCTTTCTTT; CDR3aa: CASSIQGLLNTEAFF
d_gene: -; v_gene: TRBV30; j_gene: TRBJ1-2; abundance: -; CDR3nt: TGTGCCTGGAGTGTCCGGGGTCTCTATGGCTACACCTTC; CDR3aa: CAWSVRGLYGYTF
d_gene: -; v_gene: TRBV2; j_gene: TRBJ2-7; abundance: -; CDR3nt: TGTGCCACTGGGAGGATAACCTACGAGCAGTACTTC; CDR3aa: CATGRITYEQYF
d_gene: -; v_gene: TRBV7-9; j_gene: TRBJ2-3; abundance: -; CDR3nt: TGTGCCAGCAGCTTAGACCCAGCTACAGATACGCAGTATTTT; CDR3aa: CASSLDPATDTQYF
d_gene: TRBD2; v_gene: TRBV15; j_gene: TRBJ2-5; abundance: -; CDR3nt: TGTGCCACCAGCAGGGCCGGGACTAGCGCAGAAGAGACCCAGTACTTC; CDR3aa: CATSRAGTSAEETQYF
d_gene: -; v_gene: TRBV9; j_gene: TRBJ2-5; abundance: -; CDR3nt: TGTGCCAGCAGCCCCGGGCAGTTATCTAATGGAGAGACCCAGTACTTC; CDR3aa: CASSPGQLSNGETQYF
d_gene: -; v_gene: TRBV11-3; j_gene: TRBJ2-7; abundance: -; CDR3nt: TGTGCCAGCAGCCCAGGACTATCCGACTACGAGCAGTACTTC; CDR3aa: CASSPGLSDYEQYF
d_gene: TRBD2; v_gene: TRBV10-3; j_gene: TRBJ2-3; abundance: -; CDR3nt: TGTGCCATCAGTGAGGGTCCGGGACTAGCGGGAGTGGTAGATACGCAGTATTTT; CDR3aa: CAISEGPGLAGVVDTQYF
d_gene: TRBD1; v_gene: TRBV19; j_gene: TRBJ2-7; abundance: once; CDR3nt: TGTGCCAGCGGGTCGGGCAGGGGGCCCTACGAGCAGTACTTC; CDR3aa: CASGSGRGPYEQYF
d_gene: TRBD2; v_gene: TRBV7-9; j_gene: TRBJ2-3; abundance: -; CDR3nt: TGTGCCAGCAGCTCTAATAGCGGGAGGGGAGGGACGCAGTATTTT; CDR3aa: CASSSNSGRGGTQYF
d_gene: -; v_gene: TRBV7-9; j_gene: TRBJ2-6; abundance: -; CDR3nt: TGTGCCGGGGGCGCCTCTGGGGCCAACGTCCTGACTTTC; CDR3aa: CAGGASGANVLTF
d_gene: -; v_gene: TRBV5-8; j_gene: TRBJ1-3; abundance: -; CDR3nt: TGTGCCAGCAGTTTCCAAGTAGGAAACACCATATATTTT; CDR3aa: CASSFQVGNTIYF
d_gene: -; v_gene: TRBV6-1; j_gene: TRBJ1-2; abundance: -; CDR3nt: TGTGCCAGCAGTGAAATCTACGGATCCTATGGCTACACCTTC; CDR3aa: CASSEIYGSYGYTF
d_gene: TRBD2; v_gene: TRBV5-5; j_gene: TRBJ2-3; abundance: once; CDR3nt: TGTGCCAGCAGCTTGCTAGCGGGATTAGAGGTAGATACGCAGTATTTT; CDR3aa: CASSLLAGLEVDTQYF
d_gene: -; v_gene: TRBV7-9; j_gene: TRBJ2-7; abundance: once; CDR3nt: TGTGCCAGCAGCCCCCCAGGGGCGGTCTCCTACGAGCAGTACTTC; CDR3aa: CASSPPGAVSYEQYF
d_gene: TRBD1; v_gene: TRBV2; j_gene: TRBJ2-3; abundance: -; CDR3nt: TGTGCCAGCGCCGGAAGGGAGACAGGGACAGATACGCAGTATTTT; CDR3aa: CASAGRETGTDTQYF
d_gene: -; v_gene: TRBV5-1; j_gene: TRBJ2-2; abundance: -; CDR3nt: TGCGCCACCGGCCGAGGGGGACTGAACACCGGGGAGCTGTTTTTT; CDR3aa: CATGRGGLNTGELFF
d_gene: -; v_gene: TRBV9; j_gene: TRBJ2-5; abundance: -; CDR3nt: TGTGCCAGCCGACGAGGGGGAGGTGGCCAAGAGACCCAGTACTTC; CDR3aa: CASRRGGGGQETQYF
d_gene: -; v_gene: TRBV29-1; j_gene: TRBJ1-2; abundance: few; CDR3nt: TGCAGCGTTGCCACAGGCCGCTATGGCTACACCTTC; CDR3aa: CSVATGRYGYTF
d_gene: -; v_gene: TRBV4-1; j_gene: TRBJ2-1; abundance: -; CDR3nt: TGCGCCAGCAGCCAAGAGCTGACCAGGAATGAGCAGTTCTTC; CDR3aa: CASSQELTRNEQFF
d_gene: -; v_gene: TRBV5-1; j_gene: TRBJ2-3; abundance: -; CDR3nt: TGCGCCAGCAGCTTGGGGCCCCCCAGTAGCACAGATACGCAGTATTTT; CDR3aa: CASSLGPPSSTDTQYF
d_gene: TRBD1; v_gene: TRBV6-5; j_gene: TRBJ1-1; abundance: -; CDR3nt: TGTGCCAGCAGTCCTGACGGACAGGGTGGAACTGAAGCTTTCTTT; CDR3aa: CASSPDGQGGTEAFF
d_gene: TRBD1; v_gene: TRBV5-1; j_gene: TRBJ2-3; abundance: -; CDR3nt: TGCGCCAGCAGCTCCCTGGCTGGACAGGGCACAGATACGCAGTATTTT; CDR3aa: CASSSLAGQGTDTQYF
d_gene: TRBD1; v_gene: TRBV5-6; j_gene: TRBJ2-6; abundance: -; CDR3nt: TGTGCCAGCAATTCCGGGACAGGGTTATCTGGGGCCAACGTCCTGACTTTC; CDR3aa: CASNSGTGLSGANVLTF
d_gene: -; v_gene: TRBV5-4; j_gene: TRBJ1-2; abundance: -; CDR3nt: TGTGCCAGCAGCTTGGGTCAGGAATATGGCTACACCTTC; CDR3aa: CASSLGQEYGYTF
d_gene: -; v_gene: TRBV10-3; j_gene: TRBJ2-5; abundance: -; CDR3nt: TGTGCCATCAGCAAGCAGGGTACAGAGACCCAGTACTTC; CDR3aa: CAISKQGTETQYF
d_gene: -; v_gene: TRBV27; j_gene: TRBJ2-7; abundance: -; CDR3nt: TGTGCCAGCAGGCAGGGGTACGAGCAGTACTTC; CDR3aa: CASRQGYEQYF
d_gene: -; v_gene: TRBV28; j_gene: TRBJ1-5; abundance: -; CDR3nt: TGTGCCAGCAGTTTATCAGGAATTTATAGCAATCAGCCCCAGCATTTT; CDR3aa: CASSLSGIYSNQPQHF
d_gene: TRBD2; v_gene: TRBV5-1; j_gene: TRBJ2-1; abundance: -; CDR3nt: TGCGCCAGCGCTACTAGCGGGATCGGCGATGAGCAGTTCTTC; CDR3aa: CASATSGIGDEQFF